This paragraph covers one T cell receptor beta chain sequence. Its antigen is unknown. The V and J ends lost 7 bases and 7 bases respectively, with 11 bases between them. The V gene's germline CDR1 is LNHDA and CDR2 SQIVND (reference sequence). The CDR3 is 13 residues long. The sample originates from a study of cytomegalovirus exposure and HLA in healthy donors. Findings and limits, study-wide: What was likely a sequencing artifact was a cluster of highly shared sequence variants.

In the PCR, 60 Vbeta and 13 Jbeta primers were used. How the authors handled the data: Later, an analysis found 65 million to 85 million unique TCR beta chains, and about 10 million of these were shared. Some clones are missing from TCRdb's copy, which holds only in-frame ones; the method was immunoSEQ multiplex PCR. The DNA gave D and trimming, while V, J and clone size come from that table. The sample has some 130,000 clones; roughly 60% are singletons. Sequencing was done on a sample of PBMCs. The rearrangement links TRBV19 to TRBJ1-6; D unresolved. The receptor was derived from a woman in her 40s in good health and CMV-seronegative. The CDR3 sequence is CASKARENSPLHF. The DNA of the CDR3 is TGTGCCAGTAAGGCGCGGGAAAATTCACCCCTCCACTTT.